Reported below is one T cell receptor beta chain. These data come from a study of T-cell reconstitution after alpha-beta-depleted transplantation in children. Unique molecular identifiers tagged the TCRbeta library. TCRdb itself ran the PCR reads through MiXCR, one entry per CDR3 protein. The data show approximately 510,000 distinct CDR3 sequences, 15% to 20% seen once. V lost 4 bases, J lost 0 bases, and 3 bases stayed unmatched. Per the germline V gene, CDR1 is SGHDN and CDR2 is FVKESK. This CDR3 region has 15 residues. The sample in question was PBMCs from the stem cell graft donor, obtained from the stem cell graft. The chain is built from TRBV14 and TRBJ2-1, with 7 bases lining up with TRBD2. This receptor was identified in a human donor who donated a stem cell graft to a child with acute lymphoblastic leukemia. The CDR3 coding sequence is TGTGCCAGCAGCCCCCGGGACTACTCCTACAATGAGCAGTTCTTC. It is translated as CASSPRDYSYNEQFF.